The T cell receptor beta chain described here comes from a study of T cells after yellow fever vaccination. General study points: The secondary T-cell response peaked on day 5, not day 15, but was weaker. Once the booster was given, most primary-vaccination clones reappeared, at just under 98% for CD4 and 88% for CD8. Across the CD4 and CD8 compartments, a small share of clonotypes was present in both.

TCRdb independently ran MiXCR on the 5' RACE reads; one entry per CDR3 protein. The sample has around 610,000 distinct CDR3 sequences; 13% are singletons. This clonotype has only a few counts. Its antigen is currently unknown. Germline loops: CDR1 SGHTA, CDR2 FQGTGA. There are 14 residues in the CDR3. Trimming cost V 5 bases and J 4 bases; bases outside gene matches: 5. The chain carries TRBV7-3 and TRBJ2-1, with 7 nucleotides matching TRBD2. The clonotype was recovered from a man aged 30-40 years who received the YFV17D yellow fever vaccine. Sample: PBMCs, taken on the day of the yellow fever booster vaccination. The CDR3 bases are TGTGCCAGCAGCGGGGGAGGGCCTTACAATGAGCAGTTCTTC. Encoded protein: CASSGGGPYNEQFF.